The 18 T cell receptor beta chains presented below share a single source sample, sequenced in a study of Ad26.COV2.S vaccination and SARS-CoV-2 variants. Profiling relied on immunoSEQ multiplex PCR, and the TCRdb table lists in-frame clones only, not all of them. The sample consists of roughly 300,000 clones, around nine tenths of them appearing once. Treatment specified: roughly 18 received Ad26.COV2.S at low or high dose, single or two shots; about 5 received placebo; per-sample allocation not given. On day 63 after the first injection, vaccine and placebo recipients gave samples. The sample here was peripheral blood, taken in a trial of Ad26.COV2.S vaccine versus placebo. The source is a person between 18 and 60 years old who received the Ad26.COV2.S COVID-19 vaccine or a placebo.

The V call is TRBV4-3, the J call TRBJ2-7; TRBD1 matches at 7 bases. This CDR3 contains 15 residues. J gave up 0 bases and V 2 bases, and 4 bases lay outside the gene matches. From germline, CDR1 is LGHNA and CDR2 YSLEER. The CDR3: CASSQHRGSSYEQYF. CDR3 DNA: TGCGCCAGCAGCCAACACAGGGGTTCCTCCTACGAGCAGTACTTC.

In this sample, this clone turned up once. The chain links TRBV7-9 to TRBJ2-1; 9 positions agree with TRBD2. Germline CDR1 and CDR2: SEHNR and FQNEAQ (reference sequence). V was pared by 5 bases and J by 8 bases, with 13 bases of the junction left unmatched. The CDR3 contains 16 residues. The CDR3, as DNA: TGTGCCAGCAGCCTAGGGGTCGGACTAGCGAAAGATGAGCAGTTCTTC. Protein: CASSLGVGLAKDEQFF.

V and J are TRBV29-1 and TRBJ1-4; TRBD1 agrees at 9 bases. Trimming at V came to 4 bases and at J to 8 bases, leaving 2 bases not matched to a gene. This CDR3 region has 12 residues. Germline V gives CDR1 SQVTM, CDR2 ANQGSEA. CDR3 DNA: TGCAGCGTTGGACAGGGGGAAGAAAAACTGTTTTTT. Translating gives CSVGQGEEKLFF.

The gene calls are TRBV13 and TRBJ2-1; TRBD1 agrees at 8 bases. V was pared by 4 bases and J by 10 bases, with 18 bases of the junction left unmatched. The CDR3 length is 17 residues. Looked up from germline, CDR1 is PRHDT and CDR2 is FYEKMQ (reference sequence). CDR3 in DNA: TGTGCCAGCAGCTACACTCCCGGAAGCGGACAGGGCTGGGAGCAGTTCTTC. Its translation: CASSYTPGSGQGWEQFF.

The chain joins TRBV6-5 to TRBJ2-7; 7 bases are shared with TRBD2. Per the germline V gene, CDR1 is MNHEY and CDR2 is SVGAGI. CDR3 size: 13 residues. The CDR3 region has the DNA TGTTCCGCGGGAGACAGTTCGACCTACGAGCAGTACTTC. Amino acids: CSAGDSSTYEQYF.

This clone was counted a few times. V gene TRBV4-3 combines with J gene TRBJ2-5; D remains ambiguous. The V and J ends lost 0 bases and 5 bases respectively, with 13 bases between them. The germline gives CDR1 LGHNA, CDR2 YSLEER. CDR3 length: 15 residues. The CDR3 loop is CASSQDPGPVETQYF. In DNA, the CDR3 is TGCGCCAGCAGCCAAGATCCGGGCCCTGTGGAGACCCAGTACTTC.

A single count supports this clone. This chain uses TRBV28 with TRBJ2-7, with 10 bases fitting TRBD2. V lost 3 bases and J lost 0; bases outside the gene matches: 5. Germline values: CDR1 MDHEN, CDR2 SYDVKM. This CDR3 has 16 amino acids. The CDR3 reads CASSFPIAGGSYEQYF. CDR3 nucleotides: TGTGCCAGCAGTTTCCCCATAGCGGGGGGCTCCTACGAGCAGTACTTC.

This sequence joins TRBV28 and TRBJ1-6; D not resolved. V lost 3 bases to trimming and J lost 7 bases, with 13 bases between them. In germline, CDR1 is MDHEN, CDR2 SYDVKM. The CDR3 sequence is 15 residues long. CDR3 nucleotides: TGTGCCAGCAGTTTCAAGGGAAACTCCAATTCACCCCTCCACTTT. Translation: CASSFKGNSNSPLHF.

This chain uses TRBV5-5 with TRBJ1-4; D gene uncertain. This CDR3 is built from 14 residues. Germline-derived CDR1 and CDR2 are SGHKS and YYEKEE (reference sequence). Trimming removed 1 base from V and 8 bases from J, with 12 bases in between. The CDR3 loop reads CASSLSGEKEKLFF. The CDR3 region has the DNA TGTGCCAGCAGCTTGTCCGGGGAGAAGGAAAAACTGTTTTTT.

The genes are TRBV4-1 and TRBJ1-6, with 9 positions matching TRBD1. CDR3 length equals 15 residues. Germline values: CDR1 MGHRA, CDR2 YSYEKL. V lost 1 base and J lost 7; bases outside the gene matches: 2. The CDR3 sequence is CASSQVGQGNSPLHF. CDR3 bases: TGCGCCAGCAGCCAAGTTGGACAGGGGAATTCACCCCTCCACTTT.

There are a few counts of this clone. V is TRBV18 and J is TRBJ1-1, with D maybe TRBD1 (5 bases). The germline V gene has CDR1 KGHSH and CDR2 LQKENI. The CDR3 length is 18 residues. The ends were cut back, 2 bases at V and 0 bases at J, with 19 bases in the middle. CDR3 DNA: TGTGCCAGCTCACCATTGTCCCCCCAGGGCAGTCTGAACACTGAAGCTTTCTTT. Its protein product is CASSPLSPQGSLNTEAFF.

At least ten counts were recorded for this clone. This chain connects TRBV5-4 to TRBJ2-7; 8 nucleotides match TRBD1. The CDR3 runs to 15 residues. The germline CDR1 and CDR2 sequences are SGHNT and YYREEE (reference sequence). Trimming at V came to 3 bases and at J to 7 bases, leaving 12 bases not matched to a gene. The chain's CDR3 is CASSSDRGLLWEQYF. The CDR3 DNA sequence: TGTGCCAGCAGCTCCGACAGGGGCCTTTTGTGGGAGCAGTACTTC. The full variable domain, completed using reference TRBV5-4 and TRBJ2-7, is ETGVTQSPTHLIKTRGQQVTLRCSSQSGHNTVSWYQQALGQGPQFIFQYYREEENGRGNFPPRFSGLQFPNYSSELNVNALELDDSALYLCASSSDRGLLWEQYFGPGTRLTVT.

The chain recombines TRBV13 with TRBJ2-5; TRBD1 agrees at 7 bases. The J segment lost 0 bases and the V segment lost 3 bases, leaving 1 base of the junction unmatched. Germline V lookup: CDR1 PRHDT, CDR2 FYEKMQ (reference sequence). The length of the CDR3 is 14 residues. CDR3 nucleotides: TGTGCCAGCAGCTTCGGGACAGACCAAGAGACCCAGTACTTC. This codes for CASSFGTDQETQYF.

V usage is TRBV5-1 and J usage is TRBJ1-1, with 11 bases lining up with TRBD1. The germline CDR1 and CDR2 sequences are SGHRS and YFSETQ. This CDR3 region has 17 residues. Losses at the gene ends were 0 bases for V and 4 bases for J; bases not matched to a gene: 8. For the CDR3, the DNA is TGCGCCAGCAGCTTGGTTACAGGGACAGGGGGTTTCACTGAAGCTTTCTTT. Amino acid sequence: CASSLVTGTGGFTEAFF.

This clone was picked up a small number of times. The V and J genes are TRBV24-1 and TRBJ2-1; TRBD2 matches 16 bases. The germline V gene has CDR1 KGHDR and CDR2 SFDVKD. Trimming cost V 8 bases and J 8 bases; bases outside gene matches: 8. The CDR3 covers 16 residues. CDR3: CATTSGTSGREYEQFF. As DNA, the CDR3 is TGTGCCACCACGTCCGGGACTAGCGGGAGGGAGTATGAGCAGTTCTTC.

This chain links TRBV5-6 with TRBJ2-7, with 8 nucleotides matching TRBD1. In germline, CDR1 is SGHDT, CDR2 YYEEEE. There are 13 residues in the CDR3. V shed 2 bases, J shed 9 bases, and the junction held 7 bases outside the gene matches. DNA for the CDR3: TGTGCCAGCAGCTTTGGGACAGGCCCGGGGCAGTACTTC. This encodes CASSFGTGPGQYF.

J is TRBJ1-2 and V is TRBV6-5, with TRBD1 matching 7 bases. V was clipped by 0 bases and J by 6 bases; unmatched bases: 7. CDR3 length: 15 residues. Germline values: CDR1 MNHEY, CDR2 SVGAGI. CDR3 region: CASSYSPTGVNGYTF. Here the CDR3 DNA reads TGTGCCAGCAGTTACTCCCCAACAGGGGTAAATGGCTACACCTTC.

This rearrangement joins TRBV7-2 to TRBJ2-5; D perhaps matches TRBD2 (6 bases). CDR1 is SGHTA, CDR2 FQGNSA, per germline. V gave up 6 bases and J gave up 4 bases, with 9 bases separating them. The CDR3 covers 12 residues. CDR3 loop: CASRRLGETQYF. CDR3 nucleotides: TGTGCCAGCAGACGACTAGGAGAGACCCAGTACTTC.